Listed here are 4 T cell receptor beta chains from one sample, sequenced in a study of OX40 agonist ivuxolimab in advanced cancers. Data came from immunoSEQ multiplex PCR; TCRdb stores just in-frame clones and leaves some out. The sample comprises 30,000 or so clones, around nine tenths of which are singletons, and roughly 19% rests with the top ten. The specimen comprised CD4+ or CD8+ T cells sorted from blood, sampled in a trial of the OX40 agonist ivuxolimab. These receptors came from an adult with an advanced solid tumor such as melanoma, head and neck, liver or kidney cancer.

This clone has just a few counts. This chain's CDR3 is CASSDNGAGEKLFF. CDR3 DNA: TGTGCCAGCAGTGATAACGGAGCCGGGGAAAAACTGTTTTTT. V and J are TRBV2 and TRBJ1-4; D is undetermined. Germline V gene lookup returns CDR1 SNHLY and CDR2 FYNNEI. There are 14 residues in the CDR3. Between the trimmed V and J ends, which lost 3 bases and 8 bases, there was a span of 13 bases.

V gene TRBV10-1 combines with J gene TRBJ2-7, with D uncertain. The V and J ends lost 6 bases and 10 bases respectively, with 10 bases between them. The germline gives CDR1 WNHNN, CDR2 SYGVQD (reference sequence). The CDR3 spans 10 residues. The CDR3: CASSTAPQYF. The CDR3 DNA reads as TGCGCCAGCAGCACTGCCCCCCAGTACTTC.

The V and J genes are TRBV7-9 and TRBJ1-2, with D unclear. The CDR3 spans 12 residues. Germline V gene data show CDR1 as SEHNR and CDR2 as FQNEAQ (reference sequence). V was clipped by 3 bases and J by 5 bases, with 7 bases between them. The CDR3 protein is CASSFAGYGYTF. The DNA of the CDR3 is TGTGCCAGCAGCTTTGCCGGGTATGGCTACACCTTC.

The chain recombines TRBV7-9 with TRBJ2-5; no reliable D call. Germline V gives CDR1 SEHNR, CDR2 FQNEAQ (reference sequence). This CDR3 comprises 12 residues. V gave up 5 bases and J gave up 4 bases, with 8 bases separating them. The CDR3 DNA reads as TGTGCCAGCAGCCCCCCGGGAGAGACCCAGTACTTC. As protein: CASSPPGETQYF. The full variable domain, rest sourced from reference TRBV7-9 and TRBJ2-5, is DTGVSQNPRHKITKRGQNVTFRCDPISEHNRLYWYRQTLGQGPEFLTYFQNEAQLEKSRLLSDRFSAERPKGSFSTLEIQRTEQGDSAMYLCASSPPGETQYFGPGTRLLVL.